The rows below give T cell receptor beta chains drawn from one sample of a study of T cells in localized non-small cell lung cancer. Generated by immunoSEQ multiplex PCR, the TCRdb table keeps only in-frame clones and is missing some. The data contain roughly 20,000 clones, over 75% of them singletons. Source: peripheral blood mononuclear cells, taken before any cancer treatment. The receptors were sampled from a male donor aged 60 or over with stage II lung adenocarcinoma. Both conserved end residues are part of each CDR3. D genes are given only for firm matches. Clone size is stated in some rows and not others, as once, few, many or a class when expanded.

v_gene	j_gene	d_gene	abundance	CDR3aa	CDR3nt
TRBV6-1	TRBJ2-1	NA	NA	CASATRQGGLDEQFF	TGTGCCAGCGCTACGCGGCAGGGGGGGTTGGATGAGCAGTTCTTC
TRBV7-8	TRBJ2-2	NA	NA	CASSSDKLLASFYFTGELFF	TGTGCCAGCAGCTCAGACAAGTTACTGGCCTCATTCTACTTCACCGGGGAGCTGTTTTTT
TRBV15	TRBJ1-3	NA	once	CATSRDAGAISGNTIYF	TGTGCCACCAGCAGAGATGCAGGGGCTATCTCTGGAAACACCATATATTTT
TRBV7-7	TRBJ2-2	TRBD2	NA	CASRGSLNTGELFF	TGTGCTAGCCGCGGGAGTCTTAACACCGGGGAGCTGTTTTTT
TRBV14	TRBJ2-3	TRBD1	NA	CASSLGTDVPTDTQYF	TGTGCCAGCAGCCTCGGGACAGACGTACCAACAGATACGCAGTATTTT
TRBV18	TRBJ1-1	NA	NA	CASSPQGYNTEAFF	TGTGCCAGCTCACCTCAGGGTTACAACACTGAAGCTTTCTTT
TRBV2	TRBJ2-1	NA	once	CASSYGPREFF	TGTGCCAGCAGTTACGGGCCGCGGGAGTTCTTC
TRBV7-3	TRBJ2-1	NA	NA	CASSVTATGQGANEQFF	TGTGCCAGCAGCGTTACGGCGACGGGACAAGGGGCCAATGAGCAGTTCTTC
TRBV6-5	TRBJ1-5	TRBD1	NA	CATSSDRDYQPQHF	TGTGCCACCAGTTCCGACAGGGACTATCAGCCCCAGCATTTT
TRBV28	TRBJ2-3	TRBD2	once	CASSPTVRSGSGNTQYF	TGTGCCAGCAGCCCTACGGTGAGGAGCGGGAGTGGGAATACGCAGTATTTT
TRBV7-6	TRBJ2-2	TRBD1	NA	CASSKRDRGLRGSNTGELFF	TGTGCCAGCAGCAAAAGGGACAGGGGGCTACGGGGGTCGAACACCGGGGAGCTGTTTTTT
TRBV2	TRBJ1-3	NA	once	CASSEDRTASGNTIYF	TGTGCCAGCAGTGAAGATCGGACAGCCTCTGGAAACACCATATATTTT
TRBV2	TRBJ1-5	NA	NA	CASSGPNDQPQHF	TGTGCCAGCAGTGGCCCGAACGATCAGCCCCAGCATTTT
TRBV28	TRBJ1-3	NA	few	CASSSYTYSGNTIYF	TGTGCCAGCAGTTCATACACATACTCTGGAAACACCATATATTTT
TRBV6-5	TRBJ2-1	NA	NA	CASRSSSYNEQFF	TGTGCCAGCAGATCAAGCTCCTACAATGAGCAGTTCTTC
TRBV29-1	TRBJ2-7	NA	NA	CSVPDPIGPYEQYF	TGCAGCGTTCCCGATCCTATAGGTCCCTACGAGCAGTACTTC
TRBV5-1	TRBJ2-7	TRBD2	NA	CASSLGPDGRTSGRPQYF	TGCGCCAGCAGCTTGGGGCCGGACGGCCGGACTAGCGGGAGACCACAGTACTTC
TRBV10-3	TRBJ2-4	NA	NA	CAISESDKQYF	TGTGCCATCAGTGAGTCGGATAAACAGTACTTC
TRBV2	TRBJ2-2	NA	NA	CASSEREGELFF	TGTGCCAGCTCCGAGAGGGAAGGGGAGCTGTTTTTT
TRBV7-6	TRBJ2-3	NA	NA	CASSLDLDTQYF	TGTGCCAGCAGCTTAGATTTGGATACGCAGTATTTT
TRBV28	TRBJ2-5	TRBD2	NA	CASSLGGGQETQYF	TGTGCCAGCAGTTTGGGGGGGGGTCAAGAGACCCAGTACTTC
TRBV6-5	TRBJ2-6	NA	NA	CASRGSGANVLTF	TGTGCCAGCAGAGGATCAGGGGCCAACGTCCTGACTTTC
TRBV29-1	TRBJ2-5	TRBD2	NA	CSVDAGGLQETQYF	TGCAGCGTTGACGCGGGAGGCCTCCAAGAGACCCAGTACTTC
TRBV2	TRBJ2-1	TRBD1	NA	CASSVGGQGNYNEQFF	TGTGCCAGCAGTGTAGGGGGACAGGGAAATTACAATGAGCAGTTCTTC
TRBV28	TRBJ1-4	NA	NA	CASRPRVTNEKLFF	TGTGCCAGCAGACCCAGGGTGACTAATGAAAAACTGTTTTTT
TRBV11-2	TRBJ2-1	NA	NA	CASSLNSIPNEQFF	TGTGCCAGCAGCTTAAACTCCATCCCCAATGAGCAGTTCTTC
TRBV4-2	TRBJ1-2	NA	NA	CASSQSGVDYGYTF	TGTGCCAGCAGCCAATCGGGGGTCGACTATGGCTACACCTTC
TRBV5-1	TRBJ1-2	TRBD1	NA	CASSSGGFLYGYTF	TGCGCCAGCAGCTCAGGGGGCTTCCTCTATGGCTACACCTTC
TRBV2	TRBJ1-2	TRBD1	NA	CASSPPGQPYYGYTF	TGTGCCAGCAGCCCACCGGGACAGCCCTACTATGGCTACACCTTC
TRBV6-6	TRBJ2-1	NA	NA	CASSPVGNEQFF	TGTGCCAGCAGCCCCGTGGGCAATGAGCAGTTCTTC